The next 9 T cell receptor beta chains were all read from a single sample in a study of T-cell reconstitution after alpha-beta-depleted transplantation in children. Using unique molecular identifiers, the investigators prepared the TCRbeta library. TCRdb reanalysed the PCR reads using MiXCR and keeps one entry per CDR3 protein. The sample yields about 610,000 distinct CDR3 sequences, about 10% seen once. Sequenced material: PBMCs from the stem cell graft donor, taken from the stem cell graft. The receptors here all came from a human donor who donated a stem cell graft to a child with acute myeloid leukemia.

This clonotype was counted ten times or more. At one of its ends the junction is not consistent with the germline gene, which may arise from a read error. The chain joins TRBV5-1 to TRBJ2-7, with 7 nucleotides matching TRBD1. The CDR3 covers 13 residues. Germline V lookup: CDR1 SGHRS, CDR2 YFSETQ. This CDR3 is CASSRTGDYEQYF. CDR3 coding DNA: TGTGCCAGCTCCCGCACAGGGGACTACGAGCAGTACTTC.

This clonotype was seen a few times. The chain carries TRBV6-5 and TRBJ2-5; D possibly uses TRBD1 or TRBD2 (5 bases each). The ends were cut back, 6 bases at V and 3 bases at J, with 26 bases in the middle. Germline V gene sequence: CDR1 MNHEY, CDR2 SVGAGI. CDR3 length: 18 amino acids. In nucleotides, the CDR3 is TGTGCCAGCAGAGTTACTTACCTATACTCCGGGACGGAAGAGACCCAGTACTTC. It encodes CASRVTYLYSGTEETQYF.

This clonotype was picked up a small number of times. The rearrangement links TRBV27 to TRBJ2-3, with D possibly being TRBD1 or TRBD2 (5 bases each). CDR3 length equals 18 residues. Germline lookup yields CDR1 MNHEY and CDR2 SMNVEV (reference sequence). V was pared by 1 base and J by 1 base, with 18 bases between. CDR3 loop: CASSLFQGATRGTDTQYF. CDR3 coding DNA: TGTGCCAGCAGTTTATTCCAAGGGGCAACGCGGGGCACAGATACGCAGTATTTT.

This clonotype was recorded a few times. This may be a read error: a much more frequent sequence differs by one nucleotide. In DNA, the CDR3 is TGTGCCAGCAGCGTACAGGAGAACACTGAAGCTTTCTTT. It codes for CASSVQENTEAFF. The chain carries TRBV7-2 and TRBJ1-1, with D perhaps TRBD1 (5 bases). Germline V gene lookup returns CDR1 SGHTA and CDR2 FQGNSA. Trimming removed 5 bases from V and 1 base from J, with 8 bases in between. The CDR3 covers 13 residues.

This clonotype has just a few counts. Compared with germline, one end of the junction differs, possibly owing to a read error. The chain has TRBV7-7 and TRBJ2-7, with a tentative D call TRBD1 (5 bases). Germline CDR1 SSHAT, CDR2 FNYEAQ (reference sequence). This CDR3 is 13 amino acids long. DNA of the CDR3: TGTGCTAGCAGCGCCACCGACAGTCGCGAGCAGTACTTC. Translating it yields CASSATDSREQYF.

The chain employs TRBV11-1 and TRBJ2-3, with 13 bases identical to TRBD2. Looked up from germline, CDR1 is SGHAT and CDR2 is FQDESV (reference sequence). The V gene end was trimmed by 5 bases and the J gene end by 2 bases; junction bases not matched to a gene: 16. The CDR3 totals 20 residues. Here the CDR3 reads CASSNDWTSGSITLTDTQYF. The DNA of the CDR3 is TGTGCCAGCAGCAATGATTGGACTAGCGGGAGCATCACCCTCACAGATACGCAGTATTTT.

This clonotype has more than one count but fewer than ten. V gene TRBV12-3 or TRBV12-4 combines with J gene TRBJ2-2; TRBD2 matches at 7 bases. The ends lost 5 bases at V and 7 bases at J; junction bases unmatched: 16. The CDR3 has 17 amino acids. The CDR3 is CASSGLDRVTTRGELFF. The DNA of the CDR3 is TGTGCCAGCAGTGGACTAGATCGAGTTACTACACGCGGGGAGCTGTTTTTT.

In this sample, this clonotype turned up many times. The chain combines TRBV29-1 with TRBJ2-1, with TRBD2 identical over 7 bases. The CDR3 loop spans 16 amino acids. With 5 bases clipped from V and 1 base from J, the junction kept 11 bases outside the gene matches. Germline V gene lookup returns CDR1 SQVTM and CDR2 ANQGSEA. In DNA, the CDR3 is TGCAGCGTTCCGACAGCTAGCGGAAATTCCTACAATGAGCAGTTCTTC. Amino acids: CSVPTASGNSYNEQFF.

This clonotype was detected ten times or more. This chain uses TRBV12-3 or TRBV12-4 with TRBJ2-2, with D hard to call. The CDR3 consists of 12 residues. V was cut by 3 bases and J by 6 bases, with 5 bases left in between. CDR3 in amino acids: CASSLWSGELFF. DNA for the CDR3: TGTGCCAGCAGTTTGTGGTCCGGGGAGCTGTTTTTT.